The 6 T cell receptor beta chains below were found in one sample sequenced in a study of T cells after yellow fever vaccination (dated by TCRdb to the late 2010s). The treatment or condition tag for this specimen amounts to: live attenuated yellow fever vaccine strain. Libraries were made using 5' RACE. Data came from an Illumina NovaSeq 6000. TCRdb cleaned the public reads at Q25 with fastp, built clones with MiXCR and kept in-frame beta chains. Identical CDR3 protein sequences are pooled into one entry, listed with their most common genes and DNA. The table for this sample lists some 340,000 distinct CDR3 sequences; around 10% of them were counted only once. The top ten clonotypes cover approximately 3.3% of the sample. The sample consisted of CD4+ T cells sorted from PBMCs, taken 45 days after the yellow fever booster vaccination. These receptors all stem from a man aged 18 to 30 who received the YFV17D yellow fever vaccine.

In its sample, this clonotype was seen a few times. The J gene is TRBJ1-1, the V gene TRBV6-5; TRBD1 might be the D (5 bases). Per germline, CDR1 MNHEY and CDR2 SVGAGI. The CDR3 loop spans 13 amino acids. The V and J ends lost 3 bases and 11 bases respectively, with 16 bases between them. The CDR3 reads CASSYNPRAGAFF. The CDR3 DNA follows: TGTGCCAGCAGTTATAACCCCAGGGCAGGGGCTTTCTTT.

This clonotype was observed a handful of times. The junction departs from germline at one end; a sequencing error may be responsible. V is TRBV4-3 and J is TRBJ2-5, with 7 bases identical to TRBD2. The CDR3 runs 12 residues. CDR1 and CDR2 from the germline V gene are LGHNA and YSLEER. The DNA for the CDR3 is TGCGCCAGCAGCCAAGATCGAGCGGGACTACACTTC. Residues: CASSQDRAGLHF.

The chain employs TRBV20-1 and TRBJ2-7; 15 bases align to TRBD2. Germline CDR1 and CDR2: DFQATT and SNEGSKA (reference sequence). Trimming took 6 bases from V and 6 from J; bases not matched to a gene: 9. The CDR3 loop spans 15 amino acids. As DNA, the CDR3 is TGCAGTGCCCCCCACCCGGGACTAGCGGGGGGCGAGCAGTACGTC. This encodes CSAPHPGLAGGEQYV.

This clonotype was counted many times. This chain joins TRBV12-3 or TRBV12-4 and TRBJ2-4, with 9 bases that match TRBD2. V dropped 6 bases and J dropped 0; count of bases not matched to a gene: 24. This CDR3 contains 22 residues. The CDR3 nucleotides read TGTGCCAGCAGACTCGAAAAGCGGGGGGCACAAATTAGTAAACTAGCCAAAAACATTCAGTACTTC. This encodes CASRLEKRGAQISKLAKNIQYF.

This clonotype was counted between two and nine times. This chain joins TRBV10-3 and TRBJ1-1; D gene ambiguous. The CDR3 totals 15 residues. The germline gives CDR1 ENHRY, CDR2 SYGVKD. V was trimmed by 10 bases and J by 0 bases, leaving 18 bases between them. For the CDR3, the DNA is TGTGCCACCCAATCGAAAGGCGGCATGAACACTGAAGCTTTCTTT. This encodes CATQSKGGMNTEAFF.

The chain uses TRBV4-1 and TRBJ1-1, with D possibly matching TRBD1 (5 bases). The length of the CDR3 is 21 residues. Trimming shortened V by 3 bases and J by 0 bases, and 29 bases separated the two germline ends. The V gene's germline CDR1 is MGHRA and CDR2 YSYEKL. The DNA for the CDR3 is TGCGCCAGCAGCCAGGGTAGGGTCTTTTGGCAGGGAGGAGTTATGAACACTGAAGCTTTCTTT. This translates into CASSQGRVFWQGGVMNTEAFF.